The present entry profiles one T cell receptor beta chain with its context. The target antigen is unknown. This sample stems from a study of T cell repertoires in cytomegalovirus infection. About the study: As its CMV epitopes, the study selected recently identified HLA-C-restricted and well-studied HLA-B-restricted targets. A matching HLA type, together with CMV infection, was signaled by public TCR beta signatures.

Overall study results and limits: Identification of carriers of CMV plus the relevant HLA was performed using cumulative public TCR beta family frequency. CMV-specific TCR beta clonotypes restricted by HLA-C were the ones dominating the ex vivo response.

CDR3 length equals 15 residues. The germline V and J ends were trimmed by 4 bases and 0 bases, with 10 bases remaining between them. Each CDR3 protein gets one entry after TCRdb re-called the reads with MiXCR. Seen here are 40,000 to 55,000 distinct CDR3 sequences, 20% to 25% observed once, and the top ten hold roughly 89%. This sequence originates from a human donor in good health (CMV status not recorded). Some clones in this sample may be carry-over from other donors' samples. The chain uses TRBV12-3 or TRBV12-4 and TRBJ1-3; D unresolved. The specimen comprised CD8+ T cells from cultured PBMCs, sampled from culture after CMV antigen stimulation. CDR3 sequence: CASSWATGSGNTIYF. In DNA form, the CDR3 reads TGTGCCAGCAGTTGGGCAACGGGCTCTGGAAACACCATATATTTT.